The 5 T cell receptor beta chains below were found in one sample sequenced in a study of T cell responses to AZD1222 COVID-19 vaccine. Repertoires were generated with immunoSEQ multiplex PCR, while TCRdb's copy carries only in-frame clones and drops some. Seen here are 120,000 or so clones, 75% to 95% observed once, and the top ten hold around 4.4%. The source was peripheral blood, collected 28 days after the second dose of the MenACWY control vaccine. All receptors derive from an adult who received the MenACWY meningococcal vaccine as a control.

This chain connects TRBV2 to TRBJ2-2; TRBD2 might be the D (5 bases). Looked up from germline, CDR1 is SNHLY and CDR2 is FYNNEI. V gave up 2 bases and J gave up 1 base, with 8 bases separating them. The CDR3 loop spans 15 amino acids. CDR3: CASSETGKNTGELFF. The CDR3 region has the DNA TGTGCCAGCAGTGAAACCGGGAAGAACACCGGGGAGCTGTTTTTT.

The chain employs TRBV4-1 and TRBJ2-2, with a possible D match to TRBD1 (5 bases). Germline-derived CDR1 and CDR2 are MGHRA and YSYEKL. The CDR3 is made up of 18 amino acids. V was clipped by 4 bases and J by 4 bases, with 22 bases between them. Here the CDR3 reads CASSLQGAKGPSTGELFF. The CDR3 nucleotides read TGCGCCAGCAGCCTCCAAGGGGCAAAGGGGCCTAGCACCGGGGAGCTGTTTTTT.

This rearrangement joins TRBV9 to TRBJ1-2; D uncertain. The CDR3 totals 15 residues. The ends were cut back, 0 bases at V and 4 bases at J, with 13 bases in the middle. The germline gives CDR1 SGDLS, CDR2 YYNGEE. CDR3 in DNA: TGTGCCAGCAGCGTAGCCGCAGGCCCGCTCTATGGCTACACCTTC. Its protein product is CASSVAAGPLYGYTF.

The chain employs TRBV19 and TRBJ2-3; 12 bases fit TRBD1. V lost 4 bases and J lost 3; bases outside the gene matches: 5. CDR1 and CDR2 (germline): LNHDA, SQIVND (reference sequence). CDR3 length equals 16 residues. The CDR3 reads CASSSGTGGPTDTQYF. The CDR3 region has the DNA TGTGCCAGTAGTAGTGGGACAGGGGGCCCGACAGATACGCAGTATTTT.

The V and J genes are TRBV7-9 and TRBJ2-1; 7 nucleotides align to TRBD1. The CDR3 consists of 15 residues. Germline CDR1 SEHNR, CDR2 FQNEAQ (reference sequence). The V segment lost 3 bases and the J segment 1 base; nucleotides outside the gene matches: 3. CDR3 bases: TGTGCCAGCAGCTTCGGGACAGATTCCTACAATGAGCAGTTCTTC. It translates to CASSFGTDSYNEQFF.